The clone carrying this T cell receptor (beta chain) was recorded a few times. This specimen comes from a study of control samples from healthy donors and cancer patients. Generated by immunoSEQ multiplex PCR, the TCRdb table keeps only in-frame clones and is missing some. The sample gives 89,000 or so clones, more than 75% of which show up once; around 18% is in the top ten. Per germline, CDR1 SGHDT and CDR2 YYEEEE. V lost 0 bases and J 3 bases, leaving 8 bases between the germline ends. This CDR3 comprises 14 residues. The sequence was obtained from a man in his fifties or sixties in good health. Sequencing was carried out using blood. This chain joins TRBV5-6 and TRBJ2-3; the D is unclear. The CDR3 spells CASSLVRVTDTQYF. The CDR3 coding sequence is TGTGCCAGCAGCTTGGTTCGCGTAACAGATACGCAGTATTTT.